These 5 T cell receptor beta chains share one sample of origin, sequenced in a study of blood T cell repertoires in COVID-19. Assay used: immunoSEQ multiplex PCR; TCRdb lists only in-frame clones, some missing. The table records approximately 24,000 clones, 82% of them present only once. The source material was peripheral blood. The receptor set was obtained from a human donor in a cohort sampled during active COVID-19.

The chain carries TRBV2 and TRBJ1-2; D is undetermined. Germline loops: CDR1 SNHLY, CDR2 FYNNEI. The V gene lost 4 bases and the J gene lost 3 bases, with 3 bases spanning the gap. This CDR3 comprises 11 residues. The CDR3 protein is CASSADYGYTF. The DNA for the CDR3 is TGTGCCAGCAGTGCAGACTATGGCTACACCTTC.

The chain joins TRBV7-8 to TRBJ1-5, with TRBD1 matching over 9 bases. With 2 bases clipped from V and 6 bases from J, the junction kept 11 bases outside the gene matches. This CDR3 spans 17 amino acids. CDR1 is SGHVS, CDR2 FQNEAQ, per germline. The CDR3 here is CASSLRKGGQGLQPQHF. The CDR3 coding sequence is TGTGCCAGCAGCTTAAGGAAGGGAGGACAGGGGCTTCAGCCCCAGCATTTT.

The chain links TRBV28 to TRBJ2-2, with D possibly being TRBD1 (5 bases). The germline CDR1 and CDR2 sequences are MDHEN and SYDVKM. The CDR3 has 14 amino acids. V was trimmed by 6 bases and J by 6 bases, leaving 14 bases between them. CDR3 nucleotides: TGTGCCAGCAGCCCCGGCAGGGCGGCCGGGGAGCTGTTTTTT. The encoded protein is CASSPGRAAGELFF.

This clone has a handful of counts. This chain uses TRBV19 with TRBJ1-5, with 8 bases fitting TRBD1. This CDR3 has 14 amino acids. Unmatched junction bases numbered 8, after V lost 6 bases and J lost 7 bases. Germline lookup yields CDR1 LNHDA and CDR2 SQIVND (reference sequence). CDR3 protein: CASSQQGGWQPQHF. The CDR3 coding sequence is TGTGCCAGTAGCCAACAGGGGGGGTGGCAGCCCCAGCATTTT.

V gene TRBV19 combines with J gene TRBJ2-1; 7 nucleotides match TRBD2. CDR3 length: 15 amino acids. Trimming at V came to 8 bases and at J to 5 bases, leaving 12 bases not matched to a gene. Germline V gives CDR1 LNHDA, CDR2 SQIVND (reference sequence). CDR3 nucleotides: TGTGCCAGTCGAGTCGCCAGCGGGAAGAACAATGAGCAGTTCTTC. Amino acid sequence: CASRVASGKNNEQFF.